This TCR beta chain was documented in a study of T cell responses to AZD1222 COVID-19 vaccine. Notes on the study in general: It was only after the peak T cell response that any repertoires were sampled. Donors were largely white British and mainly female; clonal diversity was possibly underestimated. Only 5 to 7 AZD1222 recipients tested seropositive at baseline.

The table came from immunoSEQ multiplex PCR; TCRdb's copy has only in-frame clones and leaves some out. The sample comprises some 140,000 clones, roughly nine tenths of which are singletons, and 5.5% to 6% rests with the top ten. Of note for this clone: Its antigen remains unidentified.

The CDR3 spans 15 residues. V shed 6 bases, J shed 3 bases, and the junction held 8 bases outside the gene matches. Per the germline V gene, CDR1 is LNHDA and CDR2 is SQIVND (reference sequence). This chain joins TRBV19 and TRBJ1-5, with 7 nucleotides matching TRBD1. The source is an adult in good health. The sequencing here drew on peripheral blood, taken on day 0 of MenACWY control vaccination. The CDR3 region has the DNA TGTGCCAGTAGGCCGGGACAGCTTATCAATCAGCCCCAGCATTTT. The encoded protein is CASRPGQLINQPQHF.